The clone carrying this T cell receptor (beta chain) was recorded at least ten times. The sample is drawn from a study of regulatory T cells in long-lasting Graves disease. As for the study in general: Antithyroid drugs had been taken by newly diagnosed Graves' patients for under 3 months.

Time point specified: newly diagnosed GD, antithyroid drugs for less than 3 months. PBMC-extracted RNA yielded the TCR library. Per American Thyroid Association guidelines, Graves' disease was diagnosed. Arm-PCR of CDR3 regions and iRepertoire HTBI primers were the basis on which TCR beta libraries were built. TCRdb reanalysed the multiplex PCR reads using MiXCR and keeps one entry per CDR3 protein. Of 370,000 or so distinct CDR3 sequences listed, roughly 15% are singletons. This CDR3 is built from 13 residues. Trimming removed 5 bases from V and 4 bases from J; junction bases left unmatched: 2. Per the germline V gene, CDR1 is SGHTA and CDR2 is FQGNSA. This sample also belongs to another study, concerning T cells in Graves' hyperthyroidism and ophthalmopathy. In that study: Researchers barred patients who had uncontrolled infection, other autoimmune disease, pregnancy or lactation. Blood also carried most thyroid clonotypes expanded above 0.001.

The sequence derives from a woman aged 18 to 35 with Graves disease. The chain carries TRBV7-2 and TRBJ1-2; 9 bases are a match to TRBD1. The specimen comprised peripheral blood mononuclear cells (PBMCs), sampled at new diagnosis, from a patient treated with antithyroid drugs. This chain's CDR3 is CASSTGGGYGYTF. The CDR3 nucleotides are TGTGCCAGCAGCACAGGGGGCGGCTATGGCTACACCTTC.